This TCR beta chain was recorded in a study of OX40 agonist ivuxolimab in advanced cancers. For the study at large: Ivuxolimab was administered intravenously to patients at 0.01 to 10 mg/kg every 2 weeks. Study conclusions and caveats: Among T cells, CD8+ cells averaged more expanded clones than CD4+ cells. Doses of 0.1 to 3.0 mg/kg were accompanied by clonal expansion of CD4+ and CD8+ blood T cells by week 6.

CDR3 length equals 14 residues. With 4 bases removed from V and 2 bases from J, the gap between germline ends came to 12 bases. Germline V gene data show CDR1 as SGHVS and CDR2 as FNYEAQ. Blood sampling took place at baseline, cycle 4 day 1, and cycle 7 day 1. About this clone itself: Its antigen is undetermined.

TCRdb's table, derived via immunoSEQ multiplex PCR, lists solely in-frame clones and lacks some. This table holds 45,000 or so clones, 88% found once. The receptor's source is an adult with an advanced solid tumor such as melanoma, head and neck, liver or kidney cancer. This specimen was CD4+ or CD8+ T cells sorted from blood, taken in a trial of the OX40 agonist ivuxolimab. The chain uses TRBV7-6 and TRBJ2-7; no reliable D call. The chain's CDR3 is CASSSSAAAYEQYF. The CDR3 bases are TGTGCCAGCAGCTCTTCGGCGGCCGCCTACGAGCAGTACTTC.